This is a list of T cell receptor beta chains from one sample in a study of OX40 agonist ivuxolimab in advanced cancers. The table came from immunoSEQ multiplex PCR; TCRdb's copy has only in-frame clones and leaves some out. The data hold roughly 86,000 clones, with around nine tenths observed a single time. This sample comprised CD4+ or CD8+ T cells sorted from blood, obtained in a trial of the OX40 agonist ivuxolimab. These receptors all stem from an adult with an advanced solid tumor such as melanoma, head and neck, liver or kidney cancer. Each CDR3 is given with its conserved first and last residue. D genes are given only for firm matches. Size is stated for part of the rows, as once, few or many counts, or as a class when the clone is expanded.

>14|TRBJ1-3|-|-|TRBV5-1
TGCGCCAGCAGCTTGACAGAATCTGGAAACACCATATATTTT
CASSLTESGNTIYF
>15|TRBJ1-2|TRBD1|once|TRBV7-2
TGTGCCAGCAGCTTAGCGACAGGGGGCGTCTATGGCTACACCTTC
CASSLATGGVYGYTF
>15|TRBJ2-2|-|-|TRBV9
TGTGCCAGCAGTTTCGGCCGGTTAGGGACCGGGGAGCTGTTTTTT
CASSFGRLGTGELFF
>13|TRBJ2-5|-|-|TRBV28
TGTGCCAGCAGTTGGGGTAGCCGGGAGACCCAGTACTTC
CASSWGSRETQYF
>16|TRBJ2-2|-|-|TRBV11-1
TGTGCCAGCAGCTCTACGGGCAGGGTTTTAACCGGGGAGCTGTTTTTT
CASSSTGRVLTGELFF
>19|TRBJ2-4|TRBD2|-|TRBV19
TGTGCCAGTAGTATAGAATCTAGCGGGAGGGCCGGGGCCAAAAACATTCAGTACTTC
CASSIESSGRAGAKNIQYF
>11|TRBJ1-2|-|once|TRBV5-8
TGTGCCAGCAATCGGCAGGGATTCTGCACCTTC
CASNRQGFCTF
>12|TRBJ2-3|-|-|TRBV7-2
TGTGCCAGCAGCTTAATTAGAGATACGCAGTATTTT
CASSLIRDTQYF
>18|TRBJ2-6|-|-|TRBV19
TGTGCCAGTAGTAGACGACAGGAAACTCTCTCTGGGGCCAACGTCCTGACTTTC
CASSRRQETLSGANVLTF
>18|TRBJ2-7|-|-|TRBV11-2
TGTGCCAGCAGCTCCTATTCTCTTGGACTAACTTCCTCCTACGAGCAGTACTTC
CASSSYSLGLTSSYEQYF
>14|TRBJ1-2|TRBD1|-|TRBV9
TGTGCCAGCAGCTCCACAGGGGCTAACTATGGCTACACCTTC
CASSSTGANYGYTF
>15|TRBJ1-2|-|-|TRBV19
TGTGCCAGTAGGGCCGACAGAACACACCCCTATGGCTACACCTTC
CASRADRTHPYGYTF
>14|TRBJ1-1|TRBD1|once|TRBV7-9
TGTGCCAGCAGCTGGGGACAGGGAGGGACTGAAGCTTTCTTT
CASSWGQGGTEAFF
>15|TRBJ2-5|-|once|TRBV5-1
TGCGCCAGCAGCGGAGGGGACACCTTGGGGGAGACCCAGTACTTC
CASSGGDTLGETQYF
>15|TRBJ2-3|-|-|TRBV7-2
TGTGCCAGCAGCTACGGTTGGGCGGGAACAGATACGCAGTATTTT
CASSYGWAGTDTQYF
>15|TRBJ2-1|-|once|TRBV27
TGTGCCTGCGCCCCGTCCCCACTGACCTACAATGAGCAGTTCTTC
CACAPSPLTYNEQFF
>14|TRBJ1-5|TRBD1|-|TRBV5-1
TGCGCCAGCAGCGACGGACAGGCTAATCAGCCCCAGCATTTT
CASSDGQANQPQHF
>14|TRBJ1-6|-|-|TRBV5-5
TGTGCCAGCAGCTCGAAAGGAACGAATTCACCCCTCCACTTT
CASSSKGTNSPLHF
>12|TRBJ1-5|-|-|TRBV10-1
TGCGCCAGCAGTGATTCGGGTGGAACCCAGCATTTT
CASSDSGGTQHF
>11|TRBJ2-4|-|-|TRBV29-1
TGCAGCGTCCTCTGGTCGGACATTCAGTACTTC
CSVLWSDIQYF
>13|TRBJ1-1|-|-|TRBV7-9
TGTGCCAGCAGCCCGACAGGGAACACTGAAGCTTTCTTT
CASSPTGNTEAFF
>13|TRBJ2-7|-|-|TRBV11-2
TGTGCCAGCAGCTTAGATCTGGCAGGGGAGCAGTACTTC
CASSLDLAGEQYF
>15|TRBJ2-1|-|-|TRBV21-1
TGTGCCAGCAGCAAGGGACTAGCGAACTACAATGAGCAGTTCTTC
CASSKGLANYNEQFF
>15|TRBJ2-1|TRBD1|-|TRBV5-6
TGTGCCAGCAGCTTGGGACAGGGGGCCTCCTTGGAACAGTTCTTC
CASSLGQGASLEQFF
>15|TRBJ1-4|-|-|TRBV11-1
TGTGCCAGCAGCTCGGGACATCTAACTAATGAAAAACTGTTTTTT
CASSSGHLTNEKLFF
>10|TRBJ2-5|-|-|TRBV20-1
TGCAGTGCTCCCCTGGAGACCCAGTACTTC
CSAPLETQYF
>17|TRBJ1-2|TRBD1|few|TRBV5-8
TGTGCCAGCAGCTTGAGGCAGGGGGCCGGTGGTAACTATGGCTACACCTTC
CASSLRQGAGGNYGYTF
>15|TRBJ1-1|-|-|TRBV28
TGTGCCAGCACCCTCCCCAGGGCGTTGAACACTGAAGCTTTCTTT
CASTLPRALNTEAFF
>10|TRBJ2-1|-|-|TRBV14
TGTGCCAACGCGGGGTATGAGCAGTTCTTC
CANAGYEQFF
>14|TRBJ2-2|-|-|TRBV19
TGTGCCAGTAGTTCGAACAGGGTGCCCGGGGAGCTGTTTTTT
CASSSNRVPGELFF
>17|TRBJ2-1|TRBD2|-|TRBV11-2
TGTGCCAGCAGCTTAAATCTCCGTACTAGCGGGAGAAATGAGCAGTTCTTC
CASSLNLRTSGRNEQFF
>12|TRBJ2-7|-|-|TRBV18
TGTGCCAGCTCAACATACGGCGACGAGCAGTACTTC
CASSTYGDEQYF
>15|TRBJ1-6|-|-|TRBV5-1
TGCGCCAGCAGCTACCTGGGCCTGAATAATTCACCCCTCCACTTT
CASSYLGLNNSPLHF
>12|TRBJ2-1|-|-|TRBV11-2
TGTGCCAGCAGCCGGAGGGGGAATGAGCAGTTCTTC
CASSRRGNEQFF
>15|TRBJ2-1|-|once|TRBV7-6
TGTGCCAGCAGCTTAGCGACGGGTTCCTACAATGAGCAGTTCTTC
CASSLATGSYNEQFF
>15|TRBJ1-5|TRBD1|-|TRBV19
TGTGCCAGTAGGTACGGACAGGGCCGTAATCAGCCCCAGCATTTT
CASRYGQGRNQPQHF
>13|TRBJ1-3|-|-|TRBV18
TGTGCCAGCTCAGAGGAGGAAGGAAACACCATATATTTT
CASSEEEGNTIYF
>13|TRBJ1-5|TRBD1|-|TRBV19
TGTGCCAGTAGCGTGGACAGGGCTCAGCCCCAGCATTTT
CASSVDRAQPQHF
>15|TRBJ2-7|TRBD2|-|TRBV28
TGTGCCAGCAGCCCGGGGAGCGGGAGGCGCCACGAGCAGTACTTC
CASSPGSGRRHEQYF
>16|TRBJ2-2|-|-|TRBV2
TGTGCCAGCAGAGGACTCGGGAGAGGAGGGACCGGGGAGCTGTTTTTT
CASRGLGRGGTGELFF
>15|TRBJ2-7|-|-|TRBV4-3
TGCGCCAGCAGCCAAGCCCGGGACGGTTATTACGAGCAGTACTTC
CASSQARDGYYEQYF
>14|TRBJ2-5|-|-|TRBV7-2
TGTGCCAGCAGCCAAACAGGGGGGGTTGAGACCCAGTACTTC
CASSQTGGVETQYF
>16|TRBJ2-1|-|-|TRBV28
TGTGCCAGCAGTTCCCGGACTGCATACTCCTACAATGAGCAGTTCTTC
CASSSRTAYSYNEQFF
>14|TRBJ2-4|TRBD1|-|TRBV19
TGTGCCAGTCAGCAGGGGGCGGCCAAAAACATTCAGTACTTC
CASQQGAAKNIQYF
>15|TRBJ2-6|-|-|TRBV28
TGTGCCAGCAGTGGGGGGTCTTCTGGGGCCAACGTCCTGACTTTC
CASSGGSSGANVLTF
>14|TRBJ2-6|-|-|TRBV7-9
TGTGCCAGCAGCCCCGCCGGGGGGGCCAACGTCCTGACTTTC
CASSPAGGANVLTF
>14|TRBJ2-1|-|-|TRBV5-1
TGCGCCAGCAGCTTGGGTGGGAGCAAGAACGAGCAGTTCTTC
CASSLGGSKNEQFF
>14|TRBJ1-4|-|-|TRBV6-5
TGTGCCAGCAGTTACTCTCCCGGGGGGGAAAAACTGTTTTTT
CASSYSPGGEKLFF